What follows are 5 T cell receptor beta chains derived from one specimen sequenced in a study of control samples from healthy donors and cancer patients. TCRdb's copy holds only in-frame clones and misses some; the assay was immunoSEQ multiplex PCR. There are about 55,000 clones in the sample; nearly 90% occur only once, and 3% to 4% lies in the top ten. The sequenced sample was blood. These receptors came from a middle-aged man in good health.

This CDR3 reads CASSLWGDYGYTF. Written as DNA, the CDR3 is TGTGCCAGCAGCTTGTGGGGGGACTATGGCTACACCTTC. The chain is built from TRBV5-6 and TRBJ1-2; possibly TRBD1 for D (5 bases). Germline V gene lookup returns CDR1 SGHDT and CDR2 YYEEEE. V shed 1 base and J shed 3 bases, with 7 bases lying between them. CDR3 length: 13 residues.

Only one count was recorded for this clone. The chain couples TRBV9 to TRBJ2-5; a weak D match, TRBD2 (6 bases). V was clipped by 4 bases and J by 4 bases, with 14 bases between them. From germline, CDR1 is SGDLS and CDR2 YYNGEE. This CDR3 comprises 14 residues. In DNA form, the CDR3 reads TGTGCCAGCAGCCTCAAGCCCGGGGGAGAGACCCAGTACTTC. This encodes CASSLKPGGETQYF. The full variable domain, completed using reference TRBV9 and TRBJ2-5, is DSGVTQTPKHLITATGQRVTLRCSPRSGDLSVYWYQQSLDQGLQFLIQYYNGEERAKGNILERFSAQQFPDLHSELNLSSLELGDSALYFCASSLKPGGETQYFGPGTRLLVL.

V is TRBV5-4 and J is TRBJ2-1; 7 bases are a match to TRBD2. Germline values: CDR1 SGHNT, CDR2 YYREEE (reference sequence). V lost 0 bases to trimming and J lost 7 bases; unmatched junction nucleotides: 4. The CDR3 has 14 residues. The CDR3 reads CASSLVNSGNEQFF. The CDR3 DNA reads TGTGCCAGCAGCTTGGTGAATAGCGGGAATGAGCAGTTCTTC.

The chain uses TRBV7-9 and TRBJ1-1, with TRBD1 matching over 10 bases. The germline CDR1 and CDR2 sequences are SEHNR and FQNEAQ (reference sequence). This CDR3 contains 12 residues. Trimming at V came to 6 bases and at J to 8 bases, leaving 3 bases not matched to a gene. In nucleotides, the CDR3 is TGTGCCAGCAGGGAGGACAGGGGGGAAGCTTTCTTT. Translating it yields CASREDRGEAFF.

The chain combines TRBV3-1 (or the pseudogene TRBV3-2) with TRBJ2-3, with 9 bases fitting TRBD2. The CDR3 runs to 16 residues. CDR1 and CDR2 from the germline V gene are LGHDT and YNNKEL (reference sequence). After removal of 4 bases from V and 0 bases from J, the junction contained 5 bases not matched to a gene. Here the CDR3 DNA reads TGTGCCAGCAGCCTCACTAGCGGGCTAAGCACAGATACGCAGTATTTT. It is translated as CASSLTSGLSTDTQYF.